Listed here are 4 T cell receptor beta chains from one sample, sequenced in a study of identical twins. TCRdb re-derived calls from the 5' RACE reads in MiXCR, one entry per CDR3 protein. The table has around 510,000 distinct CDR3 sequences, 13% to 15% seen once. This sample was shared with a second study, whose subject was yellow fever vaccine responses in identical twins.

Source material: CD4+ T cells sorted from blood. These receptor sequences come from a young woman in good health.

The V and J genes are TRBV29-1 and TRBJ1-1; no firm D call. With 7 bases removed from V and 1 base from J, the gap between germline ends came to 7 bases. CDR3 length: 11 amino acids. CDR1 is SQVTM and CDR2 is ANQGSEA in the germline V gene. The CDR3 region is CSAAANTEAFF. As DNA, the CDR3 is TGCAGCGCCGCGGCGAACACTGAAGCTTTCTTT.

This clonotype occurred a few times. The rearrangement joins TRBV4-1 to TRBJ1-1, with D hard to call. V lost 3 bases and J lost 5, with 19 bases in between. Germline V lookup: CDR1 MGHRA, CDR2 YSYEKL. The CDR3 consists of 16 residues. The CDR3 region has the DNA TGCGCCAGCAGCCAGGTAGGTGGAGGTCCCAGAACTGAAGCTTTCTTT. Protein sequence: CASSQVGGGPRTEAFF.

This clonotype showed up just a few times. This rearrangement joins TRBV5-6 to TRBJ1-5; no definite D call. The CDR3 length is 16 residues. CDR1 is SGHDT and CDR2 is YYEEEE in the germline V gene. V was clipped by 3 bases and J by 3 bases, with 16 bases between them. The CDR3, as DNA: TGTGCCAGCAGCTCCACCGAGGACGGGAACAATCAGCCCCAGCATTTT. This gives the protein CASSSTEDGNNQPQHF.

The V gene is TRBV5-4, the J gene TRBJ2-5, with a possible D match to TRBD2 (6 bases). Germline CDR1 SGHNT, CDR2 YYREEE (reference sequence). Trimming took 4 bases from V and 6 from J, leaving 19 bases between them. CDR3 size: 15 residues. As DNA, the CDR3 is TGTGCCAGCAGCCCAATTCGTGGGGCGGGGCAGACCCAGTACTTC. Protein: CASSPIRGAGQTQYF.